The 17 T cell receptor beta chains below were found in one sample sequenced in a study of blood T cell repertoires in COVID-19. Data came from immunoSEQ multiplex PCR; TCRdb stores just in-frame clones and leaves some out. The sample shows about 140,000 clones, around 81% of them seen only once. Input material: peripheral blood. All receptors derive from a woman in her sixties with acute or convalescent COVID-19.

The chain couples TRBV11-3 to TRBJ1-2; 7 bases agree with TRBD1. V shed 5 bases and J 6 bases; nucleotides not matched to a gene: 3. The CDR3 covers 12 residues. CDR1 and CDR2 (germline): SGHNT, YENEEA. CDR3 amino acids: CASSEGGHGYTF. The CDR3 nucleotides read TGTGCCAGCAGCGAAGGGGGCCATGGCTACACCTTC.

This clone was counted once. The chain joins TRBV18 to TRBJ1-5, with D tentatively TRBD1 (5 bases). With 3 bases removed from V and 1 base from J, the gap between germline ends came to 10 bases. The germline gives CDR1 KGHSH, CDR2 LQKENI. This CDR3 has 15 amino acids. The CDR3 protein is CASSPDGGSNQPQHF. DNA of the CDR3: TGTGCCAGCTCACCGGATGGGGGGAGCAATCAGCCCCAGCATTTT.

The chain uses TRBV5-1 and TRBJ2-3; TRBD2 matches at 7 bases. V lost 0 bases, J lost 1 base, and 2 bases stayed unmatched. Germline lookup yields CDR1 SGHRS and CDR2 YFSETQ. The CDR3 consists of 15 residues. For the CDR3, the DNA is TGCGCCAGCAGCTTGGGGGCGGGAGGCACAGATACGCAGTATTTT. Its translation is CASSLGAGGTDTQYF.

This clone was found a few times. The chain links TRBV21-1 to TRBJ1-2; whether TRBD1, the table's D call, matches the DNA was not checked. TRBV21-1 is a documented pseudogene. CDR3 size: 19 residues. CDR3 DNA sequence: TGTGCCAGCAGCTATTTGCAGGTGGGACACCCAGGGGTTAACTATGGCTACACCTTC. Protein sequence: CASSYLQVGHPGVNYGYTF.

This chain links TRBV29-1 with TRBJ1-2; tentative D call: TRBD1 (6 bases). Germline V gene data show CDR1 as SQVTM and CDR2 as ANQGSEA. The CDR3 consists of 13 residues. Deletions cut 4 bases from V and 7 bases from J, with 16 bases between. CDR3 loop: CSVGGGRHFGYTF. The CDR3 DNA reads TGCAGCGTTGGGGGGGGCAGGCATTTTGGCTACACCTTC.

V gene TRBV19 combines with J gene TRBJ1-4, with 7 bases identical to TRBD1. CDR3 length equals 15 residues. CDR1 LNHDA and CDR2 SQIVND come from the germline V gene (reference sequence). Trimming took 7 bases from V and 8 from J; bases not matched to a gene: 13. The CDR3 here is CASTTFQGGSEKLFF. DNA of the CDR3: TGTGCCAGTACCACTTTCCAGGGGGGCAGCGAAAAACTGTTTTTT.

The V and J genes are TRBV9 and TRBJ1-2, with TRBD1 as a possible D gene (5 bases). Deletions cut 1 base from V and 8 bases from J, with 12 bases between. In germline, CDR1 is SGDLS, CDR2 YYNGEE. This CDR3 has 13 amino acids. The CDR3 reads CASSVSGLSGYTF. The CDR3, as DNA: TGTGCCAGCAGCGTATCAGGGTTGTCAGGCTACACCTTC.

The gene calls are TRBV28 and TRBJ1-6; D is ambiguous. Trimming cost V 4 bases and J 10 bases, with 14 bases left between them. The CDR3 runs to 14 residues. Germline lookup yields CDR1 MDHEN and CDR2 SYDVKM. CDR3 bases: TGTGCCAGCAGTTCCGGGAACAGATGGTCACCCCTCCACTTT. This gives the protein CASSSGNRWSPLHF.

A remark on this clone: Other DNA sequences in the same sample also yield this CDR3. This sequence joins TRBV11-2 and TRBJ2-6; 8 positions agree with TRBD2. Germline trimming cut 6 bases from V and 2 bases from J; bases unmatched to any gene: 15. Germline lookup yields CDR1 SGHAT and CDR2 FQNNGV. The CDR3 contains 19 residues. Here the CDR3 DNA reads TGTGCCAGCAGACCTCGGACTAGCCTCCAATCACCTGGGGCCAACGTCCTGACTTTC. It encodes CASRPRTSLQSPGANVLTF.

The chain is built from TRBV15 and TRBJ1-2; D remains unclear. Trimming shortened V by 0 bases and J by 7 bases, and 6 bases separated the two germline ends. This CDR3 comprises 12 residues. Germline V lookup: CDR1 LNHNV, CDR2 YYDKDF (reference sequence). The CDR3 region is CATSRDHGGYTF. The CDR3 DNA reads TGTGCCACCAGCAGAGATCACGGTGGCTACACCTTC.

This chain links TRBV3-1 (or the pseudogene TRBV3-2) with TRBJ2-1; 10 bases map to TRBD2. The V gene end was trimmed by 2 bases and the J gene end by 4 bases; junction bases not matched to a gene: 8. The CDR3 contains 17 residues. Germline CDR1 and CDR2: LGHDT and YNNKEL (reference sequence). The chain's CDR3 is CASSQFPGLAVYNEQFF. The CDR3 nucleotides read TGTGCCAGCAGCCAATTCCCCGGACTAGCGGTATACAATGAGCAGTTCTTC.

This clone was recorded once. The chain recombines TRBV5-5 with TRBJ1-4; TRBD1 aligns across 9 bases. The V gene's germline CDR1 is SGHKS and CDR2 YYEKEE (reference sequence). CDR3 length equals 14 residues. V lost 0 bases, J lost 9 bases, and 3 bases stayed unmatched. The CDR3 DNA reads TGTGCCAGCAGCTTGGACAGGGGGCGAAAAAAACTGTTTTTT. It translates to CASSLDRGRKKLFF.

The rearrangement links TRBV3-1 (or the pseudogene TRBV3-2) to TRBJ1-1; D remains ambiguous. Germline lookup yields CDR1 LGHDT and CDR2 YNNKEL (reference sequence). V shed 0 bases and J shed 6 bases, with 8 bases lying between them. This CDR3 region has 13 residues. The CDR3 loop is CASSQDWAAEAFF. Here the CDR3 DNA reads TGTGCCAGCAGCCAAGATTGGGCCGCTGAAGCTTTCTTT.

The V call is TRBV2, the J call TRBJ2-3; 13 bases are shared with TRBD2. V was pared by 4 bases and J by 5 bases, with 3 bases of the junction left unmatched. CDR1 and CDR2 from the germline V gene are SNHLY and FYNNEI. This CDR3 has 15 amino acids. The CDR3 reads CASSGTSGRIDTQYF. CDR3 sequence (DNA): TGTGCCAGCAGTGGGACTAGCGGGAGAATAGATACGCAGTATTTT.

The genes are TRBV6-5 and TRBJ1-5; maybe TRBD1 (5 bases). The CDR3 extends over 14 amino acids. V lost 6 bases and J 8 bases, leaving 17 bases between the germline ends. Germline V lookup: CDR1 MNHEY, CDR2 SVGAGI. CDR3 loop: CASSYGEGREPQHF. In DNA, the CDR3 is TGTGCCAGCAGCTACGGGGAGGGACGGGAGCCCCAGCATTTT.

This clone came up a few times. This sequence joins TRBV5-1 and TRBJ1-1; D is undetermined. V was clipped by 3 bases and J by 10 bases, with 13 bases between them. The CDR3 is made up of 12 amino acids. CDR1 and CDR2 (germline): SGHRS, YFSETQ. Here the CDR3 reads CASSSDSPAAFF. In DNA, the CDR3 is TGCGCCAGCAGCTCGGACTCCCCGGCAGCTTTCTTT.

The gene calls are TRBV3-1 (or the pseudogene TRBV3-2) and TRBJ1-2; 8 bases line up with TRBD1. The CDR3 has 14 amino acids. Trimming removed 3 bases from V and 4 bases from J; junction bases left unmatched: 4. Germline V lookup: CDR1 LGHDT, CDR2 YNNKEL (reference sequence). This CDR3 reads CASSHPGGGYGYTF. The CDR3 DNA is TGTGCCAGCAGCCACCCAGGGGGCGGCTATGGCTACACCTTC.